This T cell receptor (beta chain) is drawn from a study of cytomegalovirus exposure and HLA in healthy donors. Across the whole study: Caucasian-associated ancestry cluster membership applied to less than 85% of around 400 genotyped donors. Study results and caveats: With high specificity and sensitivity, the classifier reportedly diagnosed cytomegalovirus status. A missense DCLRE1C variant was associated with V- and J-gene trimming of TCR beta chains in a later analysis, and an independent cohort replicated the association.

Notes on this clone: Its specificity is not known.

Primers: 60 Vbeta forward and 13 Jbeta reverse. TCRdb's copy holds only in-frame clones and misses some; the assay was immunoSEQ multiplex PCR. The sample lists roughly 200,000 clones, approximately 79% occurring once. Sequencing input: PBMCs. This TCR came from a man between 50 and 59 years old in good health and CMV-seronegative.

The chain's CDR3 is CASRGQGLAYEQYF. The DNA of the CDR3 is TGTGCCAGCCGAGGCCAGGGCCTCGCCTACGAGCAGTACTTC. The V call is TRBV5-8, the J call TRBJ2-7; tentative D call: TRBD1 (5 bases). This CDR3 region has 14 residues. Germline CDR1 and CDR2: SGHTS and YDEGEE. V was pared by 7 bases and J by 2 bases, with 16 bases between.